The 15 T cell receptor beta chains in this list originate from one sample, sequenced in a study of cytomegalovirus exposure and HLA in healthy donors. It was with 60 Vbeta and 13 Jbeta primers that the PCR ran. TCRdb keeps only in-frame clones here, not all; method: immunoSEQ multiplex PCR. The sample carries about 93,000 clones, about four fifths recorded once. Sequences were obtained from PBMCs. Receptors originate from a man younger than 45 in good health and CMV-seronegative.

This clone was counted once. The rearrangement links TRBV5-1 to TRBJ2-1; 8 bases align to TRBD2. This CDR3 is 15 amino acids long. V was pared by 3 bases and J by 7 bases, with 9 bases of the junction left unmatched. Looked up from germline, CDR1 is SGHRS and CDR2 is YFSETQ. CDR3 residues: CASSSLAGLGNEQFF. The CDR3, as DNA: TGCGCCAGCAGCTCCCTAGCGGGTCTAGGTAATGAGCAGTTCTTC.

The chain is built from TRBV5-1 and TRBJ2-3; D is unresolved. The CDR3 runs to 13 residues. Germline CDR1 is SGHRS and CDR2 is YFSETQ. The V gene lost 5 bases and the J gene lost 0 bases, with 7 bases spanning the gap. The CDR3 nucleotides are TGCGCCAGCAGTCTGACTAGCACAGATACGCAGTATTTT. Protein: CASSLTSTDTQYF.

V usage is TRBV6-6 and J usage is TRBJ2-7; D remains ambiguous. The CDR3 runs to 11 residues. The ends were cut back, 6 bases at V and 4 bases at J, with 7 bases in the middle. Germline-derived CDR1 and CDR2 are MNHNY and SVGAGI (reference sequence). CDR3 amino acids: CASSPLYEQYF. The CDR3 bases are TGTGCCAGCAGCCCCCTTTACGAGCAGTACTTC.

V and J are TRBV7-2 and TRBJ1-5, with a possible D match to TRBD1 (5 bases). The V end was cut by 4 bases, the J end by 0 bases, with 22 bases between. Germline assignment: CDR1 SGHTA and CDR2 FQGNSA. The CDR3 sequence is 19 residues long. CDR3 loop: CASSSVRTKSWNSNQPQHF. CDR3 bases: TGTGCCAGCAGCTCGGTCCGGACAAAATCGTGGAATAGCAATCAGCCCCAGCATTTT.

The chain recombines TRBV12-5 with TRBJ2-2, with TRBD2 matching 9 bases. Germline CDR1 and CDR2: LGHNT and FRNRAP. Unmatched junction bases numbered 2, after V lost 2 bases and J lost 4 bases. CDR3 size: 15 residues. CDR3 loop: CASGLSSGVTGELFF. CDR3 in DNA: TGTGCTAGTGGTTTGTCTAGCGGGGTCACCGGGGAGCTGTTTTTT.

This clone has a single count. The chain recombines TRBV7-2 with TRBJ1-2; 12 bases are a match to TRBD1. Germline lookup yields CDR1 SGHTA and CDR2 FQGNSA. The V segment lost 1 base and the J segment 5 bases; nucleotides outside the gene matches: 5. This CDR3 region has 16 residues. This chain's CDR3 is CASSLGGDRGQYGYTF. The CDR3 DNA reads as TGTGCCAGCAGCTTAGGAGGGGACAGGGGGCAATATGGCTACACCTTC.

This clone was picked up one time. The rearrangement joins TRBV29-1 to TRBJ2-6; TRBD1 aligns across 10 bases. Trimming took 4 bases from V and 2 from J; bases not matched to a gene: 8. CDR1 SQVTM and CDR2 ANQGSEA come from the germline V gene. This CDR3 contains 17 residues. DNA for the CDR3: TGCAGCGTTGGGTTAGGGACAGGGGTCCCTGGGGCCAACGTCCTGACTTTC. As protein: CSVGLGTGVPGANVLTF.

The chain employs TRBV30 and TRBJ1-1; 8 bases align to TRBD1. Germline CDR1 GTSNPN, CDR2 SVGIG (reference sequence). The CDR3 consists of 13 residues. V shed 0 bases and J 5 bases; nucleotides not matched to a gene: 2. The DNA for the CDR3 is TGTGCCTGGAGTGTAACAGGGGGAACTGAAGCTTTCTTT. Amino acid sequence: CAWSVTGGTEAFF.

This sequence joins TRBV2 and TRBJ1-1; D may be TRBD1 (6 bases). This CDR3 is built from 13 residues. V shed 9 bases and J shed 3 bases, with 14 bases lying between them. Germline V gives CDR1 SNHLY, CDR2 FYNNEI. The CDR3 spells CASEKGVYTEAFF. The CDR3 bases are TGTGCCAGTGAGAAGGGGGTATACACTGAAGCTTTCTTT.

The CDR3 DNA sequence: TGTGCCAGCAGCTCAACAGGGAACACTGAAGCTTTCTTT. Amino acid sequence: CASSSTGNTEAFF. The V and J genes are TRBV5-4 and TRBJ1-1; D possibly corresponds to TRBD1 (5 bases). Germline CDR1 SGHNT, CDR2 YYREEE (reference sequence). With 3 bases removed from V and 1 base from J, the gap between germline ends came to 7 bases. The CDR3 is 13 amino acids.

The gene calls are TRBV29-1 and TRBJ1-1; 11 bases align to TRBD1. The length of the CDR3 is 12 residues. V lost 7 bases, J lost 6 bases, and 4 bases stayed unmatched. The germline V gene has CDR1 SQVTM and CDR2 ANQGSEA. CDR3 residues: CSAGQGAAEAFF. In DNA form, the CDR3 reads TGCAGCGCCGGACAGGGGGCTGCTGAAGCTTTCTTT.

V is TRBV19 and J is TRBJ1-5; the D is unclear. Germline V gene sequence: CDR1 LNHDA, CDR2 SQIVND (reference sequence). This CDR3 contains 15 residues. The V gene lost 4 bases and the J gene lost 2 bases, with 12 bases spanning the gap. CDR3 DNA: TGTGCCAGTAGTACACGCGACTCGGGCAATCAGCCCCAGCATTTT. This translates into CASSTRDSGNQPQHF.

The CDR3 coding sequence is TGTGCCAGTAGTAAGGGACAGGGGTTCAACTATGGCTACACCTTC. This gives the protein CASSKGQGFNYGYTF. J is TRBJ1-2 and V is TRBV19; 10 nucleotides line up with TRBD1. This CDR3 spans 15 amino acids. Germline V gives CDR1 LNHDA, CDR2 SQIVND (reference sequence). Trimming at V came to 4 bases and at J to 2 bases, leaving 4 bases not matched to a gene.

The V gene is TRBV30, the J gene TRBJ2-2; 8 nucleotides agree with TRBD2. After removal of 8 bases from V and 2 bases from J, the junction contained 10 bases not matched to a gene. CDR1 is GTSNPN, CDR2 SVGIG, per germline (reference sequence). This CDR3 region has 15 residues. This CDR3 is CAEAGGTSNTGELFF. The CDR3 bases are TGTGCCGAAGCCGGGGGGACTAGTAACACCGGGGAGCTGTTTTTT.

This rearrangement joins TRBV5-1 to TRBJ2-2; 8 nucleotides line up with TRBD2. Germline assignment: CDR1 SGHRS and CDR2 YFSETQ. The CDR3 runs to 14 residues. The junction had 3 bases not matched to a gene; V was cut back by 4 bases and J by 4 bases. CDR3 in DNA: TGCGCCAGCAGCGACCTAGCGGGCACCGGGGAGCTGTTTTTT. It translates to CASSDLAGTGELFF.